This TCR beta chain was identified during a study of identical twins. Study-wide results and caveats: Recombination models fit unrelated individuals' TCR alpha sharing but underestimated twins'. Cross-sectional statistical analysis, not tracking of the same donors, underpinned the conclusions.

TCRdb recomputed calls from the 5' RACE reads with MiXCR, one row per CDR3 protein. The data show roughly 260,000 distinct CDR3 sequences, roughly 13% seen once. The germline CDR1 and CDR2 sequences are DFQATT and SNEGSKA (reference sequence). J was trimmed by 4 bases and V by 6 bases; bases with no gene match: 2. The CDR3 is 11 amino acids. On this clonotype itself: The antigen is not known.

The chain recombines TRBV20-1 with TRBJ1-2, with 7 bases aligning to TRBD1. The sample was memory (CD45RO+) T cells sorted from blood. The sequence came from a young woman in good health. This CDR3 is CSAGTAYGYTF. In nucleotides, the CDR3 is TGCAGTGCAGGGACAGCCTATGGCTACACCTTC.